The 25 T cell receptor beta chains listed next were all sequenced from one sample in a study of cytomegalovirus exposure and HLA in healthy donors. It was with 60 Vbeta and 13 Jbeta primers that the PCR ran. Method: immunoSEQ multiplex PCR; TCRdb's copy keeps in-frame clones and lacks some. The sample includes 300,000 or so clones, 84% of them seen just once. Specimen: PBMCs. The receptors originated from a woman in her forties in good health and CMV-seropositive.

The CDR3 region has the DNA TGTGCCAGTAGTATAGGGGCTTATCAGCCCCAGCATTTT. Translation gives CASSIGAYQPQHF. The chain links TRBV19 to TRBJ1-5, with D hard to call. The V end was cut by 1 base, the J end by 5 bases, with 6 bases between. CDR1 is LNHDA, CDR2 SQIVND, per germline (reference sequence). There are 13 residues in the CDR3.

The rearrangement joins TRBV28 to TRBJ1-3; 9 positions match TRBD1. The CDR3 is 17 amino acids. The V gene end was trimmed by 4 bases and the J gene end by 5 bases; junction bases not matched to a gene: 12. Germline V gives CDR1 MDHEN, CDR2 SYDVKM. The CDR3 here is CASSSGQGILLRNTIYF. CDR3 sequence (DNA): TGTGCCAGCAGTTCAGGACAGGGGATTCTTCTTAGAAACACCATATATTTT.

The chain carries TRBV7-2 and TRBJ1-5, with 7 bases matching TRBD1. Per germline, CDR1 SGHTA and CDR2 FQGNSA. The CDR3 covers 16 residues. V lost 2 bases to trimming and J lost 1 base; unmatched junction nucleotides: 5. The CDR3 nucleotides are TGTGCCAGCAGCTTACCTATGACAGGGAGCAATCAGCCCCAGCATTTT. Translated, it gives CASSLPMTGSNQPQHF.

Remarks on this clone: A junction boundary mismatches the germline segment, possibly from a read error. V is TRBV7-7 and J is TRBJ2-5; D gene ambiguous. The CDR3 has 15 residues. Per germline, CDR1 SSHAT and CDR2 FNYEAQ (reference sequence). The CDR3 DNA sequence: TGTGCTAGCAGCTTAGGCCCTTCGGGCCAAGAGACCCAGTACTTC. It yields the protein CASSLGPSGQETQYF.

For the CDR3, the DNA is TGTGCCAGCATGGGGCAGGCGGGCTACACCTTC. Amino acid sequence: CASMGQAGYTF. The chain uses TRBV6-5 and TRBJ1-2, with a weak D call TRBD1 (5 bases). The CDR3 totals 11 residues. Germline V lookup: CDR1 MNHEY, CDR2 SVGAGI. Trimming stripped 7 bases from V and 8 bases from J, with 11 bases between.

The chain employs TRBV11-1 and TRBJ1-1, with D unresolved. The CDR3 runs to 15 residues. CDR1 SGHAT and CDR2 FQDESV come from the germline V gene (reference sequence). Trimming took off 2 bases at V and 0 bases at J, with 10 bases between the two ends. The CDR3 is CASSLSGNLNTEAFF. Written as DNA, the CDR3 is TGTGCCAGCAGCTTATCGGGGAATCTGAACACTGAAGCTTTCTTT.

This chain uses TRBV4-3 with TRBJ2-6, with TRBD1 matching over 8 bases. Germline CDR1 and CDR2: LGHNA and YSLEER. The V and J ends lost 1 base and 1 base, in that order; junction bases with no gene match: 3. The CDR3 is made up of 17 amino acids. The CDR3 reads CASSQAGQGSGANVLTF. In nucleotides, the CDR3 is TGCGCCAGCAGCCAAGCCGGACAGGGATCTGGGGCCAACGTCCTGACTTTC.

This clone has a handful of counts. The chain is built from TRBV15 and TRBJ2-1; D perhaps matches TRBD1 (6 bases). V lost 0 bases and J lost 0, with 15 bases in between. The germline V gene encodes CDR1 LNHNV and CDR2 YYDKDF (reference sequence). The CDR3 length is 18 residues. The CDR3 sequence is CATSRDSGGPISYNEQFF. CDR3 bases: TGTGCCACCAGCAGAGATTCTGGGGGCCCCATCTCCTACAATGAGCAGTTCTTC.

V gene TRBV7-2 combines with J gene TRBJ2-1, with 12 bases that match TRBD2. This CDR3 is built from 15 residues. V lost 5 bases and J lost 7; bases outside the gene matches: 6. Per germline, CDR1 SGHTA and CDR2 FQGNSA. CDR3 sequence: CASSVGTSGHNEQFF. The CDR3 DNA sequence: TGTGCCAGCAGCGTTGGGACTAGCGGGCATAATGAGCAGTTCTTC.

The rearrangement joins TRBV28 to TRBJ2-3, with TRBD2 identical over 12 bases. Unmatched junction bases numbered 10, after V lost 5 bases and J lost 1 base. The CDR3 totals 18 residues. CDR1 and CDR2 from the germline V gene are MDHEN and SYDVKM. For the CDR3, the DNA is TGTGCCAGCAGTCTGACTAGCGGGAGACTCCCGGGCACAGATACGCAGTATTTT. It translates to CASSLTSGRLPGTDTQYF.

V gene TRBV13 combines with J gene TRBJ1-1; no definite D call. The CDR3 totals 14 residues. V was shortened by 5 bases and J by 0 bases, with 10 bases between the two germline ends. Germline assignment: CDR1 PRHDT and CDR2 FYEKMQ (reference sequence). The CDR3 nucleotides read TGTGCCAGCAGCGGCTCAATCCTGAACACTGAAGCTTTCTTT. Translation gives CASSGSILNTEAFF.

This sequence joins TRBV7-2 and TRBJ2-5, with D perhaps TRBD1 (6 bases). The germline V gene has CDR1 SGHTA and CDR2 FQGNSA. The V end was cut by 2 bases, the J end by 5 bases, with 18 bases between. This CDR3 has 16 amino acids. CDR3 protein: CASSLSFSGAWETQYF. The CDR3 DNA reads TGTGCCAGCAGCTTAAGCTTTTCAGGGGCTTGGGAGACCCAGTACTTC.

This sequence joins TRBV4-3 and TRBJ2-1; 10 bases agree with TRBD2. Germline V gene lookup returns CDR1 LGHNA and CDR2 YSLEER. This CDR3 has 17 residues. The ends lost 3 bases at V and 2 bases at J; junction bases unmatched: 7. The CDR3 loop reads CASSHDVAGGAYNEQFF. The CDR3 coding sequence is TGCGCCAGCAGCCATGATGTAGCGGGAGGAGCCTACAATGAGCAGTTCTTC.

This clone was recorded once. The chain uses TRBV30 and TRBJ2-5, with D possibly matching TRBD1 (6 bases). V gave up 2 bases and J gave up 5 bases, with 9 bases separating them. CDR1 GTSNPN and CDR2 SVGIG come from the germline V gene (reference sequence). This CDR3 is built from 12 residues. CDR3 nucleotides: TGTGCCTGGAGTAAAACAGGGGAGACCCAGTACTTC. Protein sequence: CAWSKTGETQYF.

This chain connects TRBV5-8 to TRBJ2-7, with TRBD1 identical over 7 bases. Germline V gene data show CDR1 as SGHTS and CDR2 as YDEGEE. This CDR3 region has 15 residues. V dropped 6 bases and J dropped 3; count of bases not matched to a gene: 12. CDR3 DNA sequence: TGTGCCAGCACAACGGGACAGCATAAAAACTACGAGCAGTACTTC. It codes for CASTTGQHKNYEQYF.

The V call is TRBV28, the J call TRBJ1-2; TRBD1 is a possible D gene (5 bases). CDR3 length: 13 residues. Germline CDR1 is MDHEN and CDR2 is SYDVKM. V dropped 6 bases and J dropped 5 bases, with 13 bases sitting between them. CDR3 in DNA: TGTGCCAGCAGAGGGGCGGGACGGTATGGCTACACCTTC. Its protein is CASRGAGRYGYTF.

This clone was observed a handful of times. The chain carries TRBV19 and TRBJ1-6, with 8 bases fitting TRBD1. Germline values: CDR1 LNHDA, CDR2 SQIVND (reference sequence). This CDR3 region has 13 residues. With V trimmed by 10 bases and J by 7 bases, 6 bases remained unmatched. The CDR3 coding sequence is TGTGCCACCTCCCGGACAGGGAATTCACCCCTCCACTTT. This encodes CATSRTGNSPLHF.

V is TRBV7-3 and J is TRBJ2-2; 7 bases map to TRBD2. After removal of 5 bases from V and 4 bases from J, the junction contained 7 bases not matched to a gene. This CDR3 spans 15 amino acids. Germline CDR1 is SGHTA and CDR2 is FQGTGA. CDR3 loop: CASSAWGGGTGELFF. CDR3 nucleotides: TGTGCCAGCAGCGCATGGGGGGGAGGCACCGGGGAGCTGTTTTTT.

The chain carries TRBV5-1 and TRBJ2-3; TRBD2 aligns across 7 bases. V lost 0 bases, J lost 2 bases, and 6 bases stayed unmatched. Germline V CDR1 and CDR2: SGHRS, YFSETQ. The CDR3 runs 16 residues. The DNA for the CDR3 is TGCGCCAGCAGCTTGGTGGGGGGGTCTCCCACAGATACGCAGTATTTT. It translates to CASSLVGGSPTDTQYF.

The genes are TRBV9 and TRBJ1-2; TRBD1 agrees at 8 bases. Germline CDR1 and CDR2: SGDLS and YYNGEE. The CDR3 has 15 residues. V gave up 4 bases and J gave up 5 bases; unmatched junction bases: 10. CDR3 region: CASSSTDRGGYGYTF. CDR3 nucleotide sequence: TGTGCCAGCAGCTCAACCGACAGGGGTGGATATGGCTACACCTTC.

The chain carries TRBV19 and TRBJ1-1; possibly TRBD1 for D (6 bases). CDR1 LNHDA and CDR2 SQIVND come from the germline V gene (reference sequence). The CDR3 totals 14 residues. Trimming stripped 5 bases from V and 7 bases from J, with 17 bases between. DNA for the CDR3: TGTGCCAGTAGTCGAGACGGACAGACGAATGAAGCTTTCTTT. Encoded protein: CASSRDGQTNEAFF.

This clone was observed once. The rearrangement joins TRBV28 to TRBJ2-3; 8 bases match TRBD1. V gave up 2 bases and J gave up 4 bases; unmatched junction bases: 2. Germline CDR1 reads MDHEN; CDR2 reads SYDVKM. The length of the CDR3 is 14 residues. The CDR3 bases are TGTGCCAGCAGTTTAAGGACAGGGTCAGATACGCAGTATTTT. This translates into CASSLRTGSDTQYF.

This clone was seen a few times. This sequence joins TRBV28 and TRBJ2-2; D ambiguous. Germline V gives CDR1 MDHEN, CDR2 SYDVKM. This CDR3 has 15 residues. Trimming took 10 bases from V and 6 from J, leaving 21 bases between them. CDR3 coding DNA: TGTGCCACCACCCCGCACACCGGGTATGCCGGGGAGCTGTTTTTT. This sequence encodes CATTPHTGYAGELFF. Full variable domain (rest looked up from reference TRBV28 and TRBJ2-2): DVKVTQSSRYLVKRTGEKVFLECVQDMDHENMFWYRQDPGLGLRLIYFSYDVKMKEKGDIPEGYSVSREKKERFSLILESASTNQTSMYLCATTPHTGYAGELFFGEGSRLTVL.

The chain recombines TRBV5-4 with TRBJ2-7; 9 bases are a match to TRBD2. Trimming at V came to 4 bases and at J to 4 bases, leaving 9 bases not matched to a gene. This CDR3 comprises 15 residues. Germline lookup yields CDR1 SGHNT and CDR2 YYREEE (reference sequence). The CDR3 nucleotides are TGTGCCAGCAGCCCCCCCGGCGGGAGGGCTTACGAGCAGTACTTC. Protein sequence: CASSPPGGRAYEQYF. The variable domain in full, with the rest retrieved from reference TRBV5-4 and TRBJ2-7, is ETGVTQSPTHLIKTRGQQVTLRCSSQSGHNTVSWYQQALGQGPQFIFQYYREEENGRGNFPPRFSGLQFPNYSSELNVNALELDDSALYLCASSPPGGRAYEQYFGPGTRLTVT.

This chain uses TRBV6-1 with TRBJ2-3; 10 positions agree with TRBD1. Losses at the gene ends were 3 bases for V and 4 bases for J; bases not matched to a gene: 10. CDR1 and CDR2 from the germline V gene are MNHNS and SASEGT. The CDR3 loop spans 17 amino acids. CDR3 sequence reads: CASSELAGTGVSDTQYF. The CDR3 DNA follows: TGTGCCAGCAGTGAGTTAGCCGGGACAGGGGTGTCAGATACGCAGTATTTT.